The clone carrying this T cell receptor (beta chain) showed up just a few times. Its antigen is still unknown. This specimen belongs to a study of beta chain features in type 1 diabetes. General study results and limits: Type 1 diabetes patients showed fewer insertions and more deletions at VDJ junctions. Naive, central memory and Treg TCRB repertoires seemed to resemble each other more closely in patients than they did in healthy donors.

Sequenced material consisted of expressed TCRB transcripts (all of the isolated RNA was reverse transcribed). The assay was immunoSEQ multiplex PCR, and TCRdb's table has in-frame clones only and misses some. The sample has about 220,000 clones, about 11% seen once. Sorted CD4+ subsets: naive, central memory, regulatory, stem cell-like memory (CD45RO/CCR7/CD25/CD127/CD95/CD27 panel). The receptor was isolated from a young man in good health. Sequencing was performed on central memory CD4+ T cells from blood.

CDR3 in amino acids: CASSTAMSGGANVLTF. CDR3 nucleotides: TGTGCCAGCTCTACCGCCATGAGCGGAGGGGCCAACGTCCTGACTTTC. The J gene is TRBJ2-6, the V gene TRBV18; tentative D call: TRBD2 (5 bases). V was clipped by 6 bases and J by 4 bases, with 16 bases between them. The CDR3 spans 16 residues. From germline, CDR1 is KGHSH and CDR2 LQKENI. Based on the CDR3 plus reference TRBV18 and TRBJ2-6, the full variable domain is NAGVMQNPRHLVRRRGQEARLRCSPMKGHSHVYWYRQLPEEGLKFMVYLQKENIIDESGMPKERFSAEFPKEGPSILRIQQVVRGDSAAYFCASSTAMSGGANVLTFGAGSRLTVL.